This T cell receptor (beta chain) was profiled in a study of T cell responses to AZD1222 COVID-19 vaccine. Broader study findings: Clonal diversity was possibly underestimated, and the donors were mostly white British, with more females. The reported proportion of spike-specific TCRs targeting unmutated variant regions was nearly half.

In regard to this clone: What it binds is not known.

Per the germline V gene, CDR1 is SEHNR and CDR2 is FQNEAQ (reference sequence). The CDR3 totals 16 residues. V was pared by 2 bases and J by 1 base, with 14 bases between. TCRdb's table, derived via immunoSEQ multiplex PCR, lists solely in-frame clones and lacks some. This table has roughly 120,000 clones, around 92% appearing once. This chain uses TRBV7-9 with TRBJ1-1, with D hard to call. Material: peripheral blood, obtained on day 0 of AZD1222 vaccination. The receptor was isolated from an adult in good health. CDR3: CASSLSGVVENTEAFF. The CDR3 bases are TGTGCCAGCAGCTTAAGCGGAGTTGTAGAGAACACTGAAGCTTTCTTT.